This TCR beta chain stems from a study of T cell responses to AZD1222 COVID-19 vaccine. The repertoire was sequenced with immunoSEQ multiplex PCR; TCRdb's copy has only in-frame clones and lacks some. The sample has about 140,000 clones; around 89% are singletons. V was clipped by 1 base and J by 0 bases, with 7 bases between them. The CDR3 runs to 14 residues. Germline CDR1 reads SGHTA; CDR2 reads FQGTGA. The receptor's source is an adult who received the AZD1222 COVID-19 vaccine. The sequencing here drew on peripheral blood, taken 28 days after the second AZD1222 dose. The genes are TRBV7-3 and TRBJ2-7; no clear D gene. The CDR3 DNA reads TGTGCCAGCAGCTTAAGCGGTAGCTCCTACGAGCAGTACTTC. Its protein product is CASSLSGSSYEQYF.